The T cell receptor beta chain described here comes from a study of neurological immune-mediated disorders. The authors produced cDNA by 5'RACE using 10-nucleotide random UMIs. A single run covered 15-18 subjects with over 160 million TCR-beta sequences. A single record per CDR3 protein comes from TCRdb applying MiXCR to the 5' RACE reads. The sample carries 57,000 or so distinct CDR3 sequences, 9.5% to 12% recorded once. Points from the study as a whole: CDR3 amino acid sequences found in expanded clones were never shared across subjects, suggesting private repertoires in all groups.

The unsorted libraries were made from 2 million PBMCs kept at -80 C. With 5 bases removed from V and 9 bases from J, the gap between germline ends came to 17 bases. Germline CDR1 reads DFQATT; CDR2 reads SNEGSKA (reference sequence). The CDR3 covers 12 residues. The table lists this clonotype with many counts. Its antigen is still unknown. The clonotype was recovered from a man in his sixties in good health. Sequencing used PBMCs. The chain employs TRBV20-1 and TRBJ2-7, with a possible D match to TRBD2 (6 bases). In DNA, the CDR3 is TGCAGTGCTCCCCGCTCCGTGGGAGGGCAGTACTTC. The encoded protein is CSAPRSVGGQYF.